The 5 T cell receptor beta chains listed next were all sequenced from one sample in a study of cytomegalovirus exposure and HLA in healthy donors. 13 Jbeta primers and 60 Vbeta primers were used for the PCR. Clones were sequenced by immunoSEQ multiplex PCR, and TCRdb holds only the in-frame ones, with some missing. There are 110,000 to 150,000 clones in the sample; nearly 80% occur only once, and 1.5% to 2% lies in the top ten. Sequencing was carried out using PBMCs. The origin of the receptors is a woman under 40 in good health and CMV-seronegative.

The CDR3 reads CASRGDRGLNYGYTF. The CDR3 bases are TGTGCCAGCAGGGGGGACAGGGGTTTAAACTATGGCTACACCTTC. J is TRBJ1-2 and V is TRBV6-5; 10 nucleotides match TRBD1. Trimming at V came to 6 bases and at J to 2 bases, leaving 6 bases not matched to a gene. The CDR3 spans 15 residues. Germline CDR1 MNHEY, CDR2 SVGAGI.

This clone has only a few counts. CDR3 loop: CASSLVGPGTSGGAQETQYF. In nucleotides, the CDR3 is TGCGCCAGCAGCTTGGTTGGTCCCGGGACTAGCGGGGGGGCCCAAGAGACCCAGTACTTC. The V and J genes are TRBV5-1 and TRBJ2-5; 16 bases are shared with TRBD2. Per the germline V gene, CDR1 is SGHRS and CDR2 is YFSETQ. J gave up 1 base and V 0 bases, and 9 bases lay outside the gene matches. The CDR3 is made up of 20 amino acids. The complete variable domain, with remaining parts taken from reference TRBV5-1 and TRBJ2-5, reads KAGVTQTPRYLIKTRGQQVTLSCSPISGHRSVSWYQQTPGQGLQFLFEYFSETQRNKGNFPGRFSGRQFSNSRSEMNVSTLELGDSALYLCASSLVGPGTSGGAQETQYFGPGTRLLVL.

The rearrangement uses TRBV5-6 and TRBJ2-7, with D unresolved. V lost 1 base and J 0 bases, leaving 11 bases between the germline ends. Germline assignment: CDR1 SGHDT and CDR2 YYEEEE. The CDR3 contains 15 residues. The chain's CDR3 is CASSLPGFSSYEQYF. CDR3 DNA: TGTGCCAGCAGCTTGCCAGGTTTCAGCTCCTACGAGCAGTACTTC.

DNA for the CDR3: TGTGCCAGCACCCTGTGGGGGGATGGAAACACCATATATTTT. The encoded protein is CASTLWGDGNTIYF. The chain links TRBV6-6 to TRBJ1-3; the D gene is possibly TRBD1 (5 bases). The CDR3 length is 14 residues. Trimming removed 7 bases at V and 3 bases at J, with 13 bases between. Germline V gene sequence: CDR1 MNHNY, CDR2 SVGAGI (reference sequence).

This chain links TRBV7-2 with TRBJ2-5, with 8 positions matching TRBD2. Trimming cost V 3 bases and J 1 base; bases outside gene matches: 1. The CDR3 runs 14 residues. Germline CDR1 reads SGHTA; CDR2 reads FQGNSA. This CDR3 is CASSFSGAQETQYF. The DNA of the CDR3 is TGTGCCAGCAGCTTTAGCGGGGCCCAAGAGACCCAGTACTTC.